Each of the 24 T cell receptor beta chains below was sequenced from the same sample in a study of blood T cells in healthy people across ages. A second about 6 to 11 cycle PCR used barcoded and J-beta primers. TCRdb recomputed calls from the 5' RACE reads with MiXCR, one row per CDR3 protein. Of 650,000 to 900,000 distinct CDR3 sequences listed, about 59% are singletons. Sequenced: blood. These receptor sequences come from a man aged 25 to 45 in good health.

V and J are TRBV20-1 and TRBJ2-7; 8 bases align to TRBD1. The V gene end was trimmed by 1 base and the J gene end by 0 bases; junction bases not matched to a gene: 5. This CDR3 spans 15 amino acids. Germline-derived CDR1 and CDR2 are DFQATT and SNEGSKA (reference sequence). CDR3 protein: CSARGLQGVSYEQYF. DNA for the CDR3: TGCAGTGCTAGAGGTCTACAGGGGGTCTCCTACGAGCAGTACTTC.

This clonotype came up once. The chain carries TRBV28 and TRBJ2-6; TRBD1 aligns across 8 bases. CDR1 is MDHEN, CDR2 SYDVKM, per germline. V shed 6 bases and J 0 bases; nucleotides not matched to a gene: 13. The CDR3 is made up of 19 amino acids. The CDR3 reads CASSPLSGQAASGANVLTF. The CDR3 region has the DNA TGTGCCAGCAGCCCCCTGTCGGGACAGGCAGCCTCTGGGGCCAACGTCCTGACTTTC.

The chain recombines TRBV3-1 with TRBJ2-1, with 7 bases lining up with TRBD1. With 0 bases clipped from V and 5 bases from J, the junction kept 4 bases outside the gene matches. Germline V lookup: CDR1 LGHDT, CDR2 YNNKEL (reference sequence). The CDR3 runs 15 residues. In DNA, the CDR3 is TGTGCCAGCAGCCAAGAAAGGGGGCCAAACAATGAGCAGTTCTTC. Translated, it gives CASSQERGPNNEQFF.

The rearrangement uses TRBV28 and TRBJ2-7, with D unclear. Germline V gene sequence: CDR1 MDHEN, CDR2 SYDVKM. The CDR3 sequence is 11 residues long. Trimming left V 10 bases short and J 3 bases short, with 10 bases between. The CDR3 sequence is CANSPNYEQYF. The DNA for the CDR3 is TGTGCCAACAGCCCAAACTACGAGCAGTACTTC. Filled out from reference TRBV28 and TRBJ2-7, the complete variable domain reads DVKVTQSSRYLVKRTGEKVFLECVQDMDHENMFWYRQDPGLGLRLIYFSYDVKMKEKGDIPEGYSVSREKKERFSLILESASTNQTSMYLCANSPNYEQYFGPGTRLTVT.

The V call is TRBV12-3 or TRBV12-4, the J call TRBJ2-5, with 7 positions matching TRBD1. This CDR3 comprises 15 residues. V shed 0 bases, J shed 1 base, and the junction held 2 bases outside the gene matches. CDR3 region: CASSLATGIQETQYF. The CDR3 region has the DNA TGTGCCAGCAGTTTAGCGACAGGGATCCAAGAGACCCAGTACTTC.

The chain combines TRBV7-2 with TRBJ1-1; D ambiguous. The germline V gene has CDR1 SGHTA and CDR2 FQGNSA. This CDR3 region has 14 residues. The V and J ends lost 4 bases and 11 bases respectively, with 20 bases between them. The DNA of the CDR3 is TGTGCCAGCAGCTCCGATCCCCGAGGGTTTGGGGCTTTCTTT. Amino acid sequence: CASSSDPRGFGAFF. Full variable domain (rest looked up from reference TRBV7-2 and TRBJ1-1): GAGVSQSPSNKVTEKGKDVELRCDPISGHTALYWYRQSLGQGLEFLIYFQGNSAPDKSGLPSDRFSAERTGGSVSTLTIQRTQQEDSAVYLCASSSDPRGFGAFFGQGTRLTVV.

In its sample, this clonotype was seen once. The rearrangement uses TRBV3-1 and TRBJ2-3; 7 positions match TRBD2. Per germline, CDR1 LGHDT and CDR2 YNNKEL (reference sequence). Unmatched junction bases numbered 8, after V lost 2 bases and J lost 6 bases. The CDR3 runs 15 residues. The CDR3 sequence: CASSQSMTSFDTQYF. DNA for the CDR3: TGTGCCAGCAGCCAATCGATGACTAGCTTCGATACGCAGTATTTT.

This chain uses TRBV25-1 with TRBJ1-2, with D possibly TRBD1 on 5 matching bases. The ends were cut back, 4 bases at V and 2 bases at J, with 11 bases in the middle. From germline, CDR1 is MGHDK and CDR2 SYGVNS. The length of the CDR3 is 14 residues. CDR3 sequence (DNA): TGTGCCAGCAGTGTTGGGGGGTCCAACTATGGCTACACCTTC. Residues: CASSVGGSNYGYTF.

The genes are TRBV3-1 and TRBJ2-1; possible D gene TRBD1, 6 bases. CDR1 and CDR2 (germline): LGHDT, YNNKEL (reference sequence). There are 14 residues in the CDR3. Trimming pared 7 bases from V and 8 bases from J, leaving 18 bases between. The CDR3 here is CASTHQQGSHEQFF. Here the CDR3 DNA reads TGTGCCAGCACCCACCAACAGGGTAGTCATGAGCAGTTCTTC.

This clonotype turned up a few times. The J gene is TRBJ1-1, the V gene TRBV7-6, with 7 bases fitting TRBD1. Per the germline V gene, CDR1 is SGHVS and CDR2 is FNYEAQ. Trimming cost V 5 bases and J 5 bases; bases outside gene matches: 5. CDR3 length: 13 residues. The CDR3 region has the DNA TGTGCCAGCAGCCCCCAGGGGGGTACTGAAGCTTTCTTT. This encodes CASSPQGGTEAFF.

This clonotype was picked up a small number of times. The chain links TRBV7-3 to TRBJ2-7, with a tentative D call TRBD1 (5 bases). Germline-derived CDR1 and CDR2 are SGHTA and FQGTGA. The CDR3 has 13 amino acids. The V and J ends lost 5 bases and 1 base respectively, with 9 bases between them. CDR3 region: CASSPRVSYEQYF. For the CDR3, the DNA is TGTGCCAGCAGCCCCAGGGTTTCCTACGAGCAGTACTTC.

The CDR3 loop is CASSLQDRLVQSYEQYF. The CDR3 DNA reads as TGTGCCAGCAGTTTACAGGACAGGTTGGTTCAGTCCTACGAGCAGTACTTC. The chain joins TRBV28 to TRBJ2-7, with 7 bases aligning to TRBD1. The ends lost 2 bases at V and 1 base at J; junction bases unmatched: 11. This CDR3 region has 17 residues. From germline, CDR1 is MDHEN and CDR2 SYDVKM.

V and J are TRBV12-3 or TRBV12-4 and TRBJ1-2, with no clear D. The V gene lost 5 bases and the J gene lost 2 bases, with 6 bases spanning the gap. The CDR3 consists of 12 residues. The CDR3 DNA sequence: TGTGCCAGCAGTGTATACAACTATGGCTACACCTTC. Translation: CASSVYNYGYTF.

This chain links TRBV4-2 with TRBJ1-2, with D hard to call. The V end lost 4 bases, the J end lost 3 bases, and 15 bases lay between the germline ends. CDR1 is LGHNA, CDR2 YNFKEQ, per germline. There are 15 residues in the CDR3. The CDR3 coding sequence is TGTGCCAGCAGCCCCAGCGGAGCAGGAGACTATGGCTACACCTTC. Protein sequence: CASSPSGAGDYGYTF.

The chain employs TRBV20-1 and TRBJ2-5; D remains ambiguous. The closer fit of TRBJ2-7 to the DNA end suggests the J call may be wrong. CDR1 DFQATT and CDR2 SNEGSKA come from the germline V gene (reference sequence). The CDR3 has 14 residues. In DNA, the CDR3 is TGCAGTGCTAGCCCCAGTTATCCCTCCTACGAGCAGTACTTC. This sequence encodes CSASPSYPSYEQYF.

As for this clonotype: An end of the junction does not agree with germline; a read error may underlie this. This sequence joins TRBV4-2 and TRBJ2-1; D ambiguous. This CDR3 comprises 14 residues. The germline CDR1 and CDR2 sequences are LGHNA and YNFKEQ. CDR3 DNA sequence: TGTGCCAGCAGCCATGCCGGATCCTACGATGAGCAGTTCTTC. As protein: CASSHAGSYDEQFF.

This chain uses TRBV6-1 with TRBJ2-7; a possible D gene is TRBD1 (6 bases). Judging by the DNA end, TRBJ2-5 fits better; the J call may be wrong. The CDR3 contains 17 residues. Per germline, CDR1 MNHNS and CDR2 SASEGT. Written as DNA, the CDR3 is TGTGCCAGCAGTGAAAGTTTCTCGACAGGCCCTTCAGAGACCCAGTACTTC. Translated, it gives CASSESFSTGPSETQYF.

This chain joins TRBV4-2 and TRBJ1-5; D remains ambiguous. This CDR3 is 15 amino acids long. Trimming shortened V by 0 bases and J by 5 bases, and 11 bases separated the two germline ends. Looked up from germline, CDR1 is LGHNA and CDR2 is YNFKEQ. This CDR3 is CASSQDPGSDQPQHF. Written as DNA, the CDR3 is TGTGCCAGCAGCCAAGATCCGGGGAGCGATCAGCCCCAGCATTTT.

The chain employs TRBV24-1 and TRBJ1-2; D ambiguous. CDR3 size: 12 residues. V shed 1 base and J shed 5 bases, with 4 bases lying between them. The germline CDR1 and CDR2 sequences are KGHDR and SFDVKD. The CDR3 protein is CATSDFGYGYTF. DNA for the CDR3: TGTGCCACCAGTGATTTCGGATATGGCTACACCTTC.

The gene calls are TRBV20-1 and TRBJ2-4, with 8 bases fitting TRBD2. From germline, CDR1 is DFQATT and CDR2 SNEGSKA (reference sequence). Unmatched junction bases numbered 6, after V lost 5 bases and J lost 0 bases. CDR3 length equals 15 residues. CDR3 bases: TGCAGTGCTCCTTTAGCGGGGTCAGCCAAAAACATTCAGTACTTC. It is translated as CSAPLAGSAKNIQYF.

DNA for the CDR3: TGTGCCAGCAGCCCGTACCTCCAGATCCCAAGGGGCTCCTACAATGAGCAGTTCTTC. Translation gives CASSPYLQIPRGSYNEQFF. This chain connects TRBV7-9 to TRBJ2-1; weak D call: TRBD1 (5 bases). This CDR3 comprises 19 residues. The ends were cut back, 5 bases at V and 0 bases at J, with 23 bases in the middle. Germline values: CDR1 SEHNR, CDR2 FQNEAQ (reference sequence). The full variable domain, with the rest looked up from reference TRBV7-9 and TRBJ2-1, is DTGVSQNPRHKITKRGQNVTFRCDPISEHNRLYWYRQTLGQGPEFLTYFQNEAQLEKSRLLSDRFSAERPKGSFSTLEIQRTEQGDSAMYLCASSPYLQIPRGSYNEQFFGPGTRLTVL.

The gene calls are TRBV10-2 and TRBJ2-3; TRBD2 is a possible D gene (6 bases). Trimming removed 2 bases from V and 2 bases from J, with 17 bases in between. The CDR3 is 17 residues long. The V gene's germline CDR1 is WSHSY and CDR2 SAAADI. The CDR3 nucleotides are TGCGCCAGCAGTGAGGGGGGGTGGAGCGGGTCCACAGATACGCAGTATTTT. Amino acid sequence: CASSEGGWSGSTDTQYF.

Notes on this clonotype: At one end the junction does not follow the germline gene, possibly because of a read error. The rearrangement joins TRBV28 to TRBJ2-7, with D tentatively TRBD1 or TRBD2 (7 bases each). From germline, CDR1 is MDHEN and CDR2 SYDVKM. The CDR3 totals 15 residues. The CDR3 region is CASSSPGGATYGQYF. The CDR3 bases are TGTGCCAGCAGTTCACCAGGGGGGGCTACCTACGGGCAGTACTTC.

V gene TRBV29-1 combines with J gene TRBJ2-1; the match to TRBD1 covers 9 bases. The CDR3 loop spans 15 amino acids. The V gene's germline CDR1 is SQVTM and CDR2 ANQGSEA. V lost 7 bases and J lost 1; bases outside the gene matches: 8. In DNA, the CDR3 is TGCAGCGCACTAGGACAGGGGATTTCCTACAATGAGCAGTTCTTC. It yields the protein CSALGQGISYNEQFF.